This TCR beta chain was captured by sequencing in a study of T cell responses to AZD1222 COVID-19 vaccine. Libraries were prepared by immunoSEQ multiplex PCR; TCRdb keeps only in-frame clonotypes and omits some of them. Among some 150,000 clones listed, 70% to 90% were seen once. Germline V gene lookup returns CDR1 MGHRA and CDR2 YSYEKL. V was cut by 2 bases and J by 4 bases, with 11 bases left in between. This CDR3 has 14 amino acids. Note on this clone: Its antigen remains unknown.

General observations from the study: Every sample of the repertoires postdated the peak T cell response. Researchers report vaccine-associated CD4 TCRs spanning spike, with dominance at 160-218 and 743-854.

This clonotype was sampled from an adult in good health. The sample here was peripheral blood, taken on day 0 of AZD1222 vaccination. The J gene is TRBJ1-1, the V gene TRBV4-1; D is unclear. CDR3 loop: CASSQIIGITEAFF. CDR3 bases: TGCGCCAGCAGCCAAATTATTGGGATCACTGAAGCTTTCTTT.